This TCR beta chain was recovered during a study of response to subunit inactivated influenza vaccine. Study outcomes and limitations: The study's authors posited that every seasonal influenza vaccination enlists few new T cells.

A remark on this clonotype: Its matching antigen is unknown.

TCRdb reanalysed the RT-PCR reads using MiXCR and keeps one entry per CDR3 protein. Counted here are around 710,000 distinct CDR3 sequences, approximately 15% occurring once; the ten biggest clones make up 6% to 8%. CDR1 and CDR2 (germline): LNHNV, YYDKDF (reference sequence). This CDR3 spans 16 amino acids. V was clipped by 3 bases and J by 5 bases; unmatched bases: 11. This TCR came from a man aged 50-59 years who received an inactivated influenza vaccine. The chain employs TRBV15 and TRBJ2-7; 9 bases match TRBD1. The sequencing used PBMCs from blood, collected roughly 2 weeks before vaccination. The CDR3 is CATSSMLQGAFDEQYF. The CDR3 coding sequence is TGTGCCACCAGCAGTATGCTACAGGGGGCATTTGACGAGCAGTACTTC.